What follows is one T cell receptor (beta chain) and its context. Its specificity is not known. TRB was amplified by touch-down multiplex PCR, primer pools A and B combined. TCRdb re-called the multiplex PCR reads; every CDR3 protein appears as one record, without DNA. This sample's clone table lists about 9,500 distinct CDR3 sequences. The sample comes from a study of T cell clusters in autoimmune cytopenias. Background on the study: The median distinct TRB clonotype count was about 2,400 per sample, from a median 51,575 reads. Study-wide results and caveats: Functional roles of the in silico T cell clusters still await experimental validation. Clustering suggested that physiological T cell clusters were missing in primary autoimmune cytopenia patients. A dominant lymphoma-associated repertoire apparently masked the cluster-lack signature in secondary cytopenia versus chronic lymphocytic leukemia.

The CDR3 totals 13 residues. Germline CDR1 and CDR2: DFQATT and SNEGSKA (reference sequence). TRB amplification used approximately 0.25 ug of peripheral blood genomic DNA. Sequenced input: peripheral blood. The chain uses TRBV20-1 and TRBJ1-2; lacking DNA, the TRBD1 call made by TCRdb goes unchecked. The clonotype comes from a human donor with an autoimmune cytopenia or autoimmune hepatitis (not recorded which). Here the CDR3 reads CSARLDQGYGYTF.